What follows is one T cell receptor (beta chain) and its context. Its antigen is unknown. The sample carries other DNA sequences with the same CDR3. These data originate in a study of cytomegalovirus exposure and HLA in healthy donors. As for the study in general: The early release's HLA-typed donors yielded 78 million or so unique TCRs.

60 Vbeta and 13 Jbeta primers were used in PCR. The table came from immunoSEQ multiplex PCR; TCRdb's copy has only in-frame clones and leaves some out. The sample includes 200,000 or so clones, around 80% of them seen just once. Donors were ostensibly healthy at sampling, although undocumented immune exposures were probable. Study findings and constraints: About 180 TCR beta chains were listed as cytomegalovirus-associated. TCR beta V segments were, for the most part, productive about 87% or about 30% of the time in an earlier analysis.

CDR1 SGHRS and CDR2 YFSETQ come from the germline V gene. The V end lost 2 bases, the J end lost 2 bases, and 10 bases lay between the germline ends. The CDR3 sequence is 14 residues long. This clonotype was sampled from a man aged 18 to 29 in good health and CMV-seronegative. Source material: PBMCs. J is TRBJ2-5 and V is TRBV5-1, with TRBD2 as a possible D gene (5 bases). CDR3 sequence reads: CASSFGGNQETQYF. CDR3 coding DNA: TGCGCCAGCAGCTTCGGAGGTAATCAAGAGACCCAGTACTTC.